This TCR beta chain was found in a study of CD8+ T cells in alopecia areata. Study-level information: The study gave tofacitinib for 6 to 18 months, then 6 months off drug.

General study points: Scalp data also include sequences from resident alphabeta T cells of normal skin. Shared TCR sequences were less clear between patients than in mice, possibly partly from HLA diversity.

After isolation, RNA underwent reverse transcription to generate cDNA as the sequencing template. Using immunoSEQ multiplex PCR, the repertoire was profiled, and TCRdb retains in-frame clones only, with some absent. The table has 150,000 or so clones, 40% to 65% seen once. This clone was detected only a few times. What it binds is unknown. This CDR3 comprises 13 residues. V was pared by 5 bases and J by 5 bases, with 13 bases between. CDR1 and CDR2 from the germline V gene are PRHDT and FYEKMQ (reference sequence). The receptor was derived from a human donor with alopecia areata. The specimen comprised CD8+ T cells sorted from blood, sampled at week 0. The rearrangement joins TRBV13 to TRBJ2-7; maybe TRBD1 (6 bases). The CDR3 spells CASSPGPGDEQYF. CDR3 nucleotide sequence: TGTGCCAGCAGCCCAGGCCCAGGGGACGAGCAGTACTTC.